Below are 21 T cell receptor beta chains sequenced from a single sample in a study of shared clonotypes between healthy human individuals. The protocol was immunoSEQ multiplex PCR, while the TCRdb copy is restricted to in-frame clones and leaves out a portion. The sample records millions of clones, approximately 95% being singletons. Material: naive CD4+ T cells sorted from blood. The subset is: CD45RA+ positively selected. The origin of the receptors is a young man in good health.

The V and J genes are TRBV11-2 and TRBJ2-7, with 8 nucleotides matching TRBD2. The CDR3 covers 15 residues. Trimming at V came to 5 bases and at J to 1 base, leaving 7 bases not matched to a gene. CDR1 and CDR2 (germline): SGHAT, FQNNGV. The CDR3 DNA sequence: TGTGCCAGCAGCCCAGGGACTAGAGGTTCCTACGAGCAGTACTTC. Its translation is CASSPGTRGSYEQYF.

A note on this clone: Other nucleotide sequences from this sample produce the same CDR3. The CDR3 here is CASSPGTGFSNQPQHF. The CDR3 DNA sequence: TGTGCCAGCAGTCCCGGGACAGGATTTAGCAATCAGCCCCAGCATTTT. The rearrangement uses TRBV7-9 and TRBJ1-5; the match to TRBD1 covers 8 bases. V lost 6 bases and J lost 0; bases outside the gene matches: 7. CDR3 length: 16 amino acids. Germline assignment: CDR1 SEHNR and CDR2 FQNEAQ (reference sequence).

V is TRBV27 and J is TRBJ2-7; tentative D call: TRBD1 (5 bases). The V end lost 1 base, the J end lost 5 bases, and 9 bases lay between the germline ends. Germline V gives CDR1 MNHEY, CDR2 SMNVEV (reference sequence). The CDR3 extends over 13 amino acids. The CDR3 region is CASSLYGANEQYF. CDR3 bases: TGTGCCAGCAGTTTATATGGGGCTAACGAGCAGTACTTC.

The V gene is TRBV6-6, the J gene TRBJ1-2; the D gene is possibly TRBD1 (5 bases). The V and J ends lost 6 bases and 7 bases respectively, with 12 bases between them. The CDR3 has 12 amino acids. Per germline, CDR1 MNHNY and CDR2 SVGAGI (reference sequence). CDR3 DNA: TGTGCCAGCAGCTACAGGTTGGGTGGCTACACCTTC. It translates to CASSYRLGGYTF.

The gene calls are TRBV6-5 and TRBJ1-6; D gene uncertain. The V gene lost 6 bases and the J gene lost 1 base, with 10 bases spanning the gap. The length of the CDR3 is 15 residues. Germline V gene sequence: CDR1 MNHEY, CDR2 SVGAGI. As DNA, the CDR3 is TGTGCCAGCAGCCTCCTGGATTCCTATAATTCACCCCTCCACTTT. It specifies CASSLLDSYNSPLHF.

The V call is TRBV14, the J call TRBJ2-7, with 8 bases that match TRBD1. Germline V gene lookup returns CDR1 SGHDN and CDR2 FVKESK. Trimming at V came to 3 bases and at J to 6 bases, leaving 7 bases not matched to a gene. This CDR3 region has 14 residues. CDR3 in amino acids: CASSQLDRGGEQYF. The CDR3 coding sequence is TGTGCCAGCAGCCAGCTAGACAGGGGCGGCGAGCAGTACTTC.

The chain links TRBV28 to TRBJ2-5, with TRBD2 matching 7 bases. Germline values: CDR1 MDHEN, CDR2 SYDVKM. Losses at the gene ends were 2 bases for V and 14 bases for J; bases not matched to a gene: 11. The CDR3 has 13 amino acids. CDR3 nucleotide sequence: TGTGCCAGCAGTTTAGGAGCGGGGCCCTCTCAATACTTC. Its protein is CASSLGAGPSQYF.

CDR3 amino acids: CASQPGRSSEAIYF. As DNA, the CDR3 is TGTGCCAGTCAACCTGGGCGGAGCTCGGAGGCCATATATTTT. The rearrangement joins TRBV19 to TRBJ1-3; D not certain. The germline V and J ends were trimmed by 8 bases and 11 bases, with 22 bases remaining between them. CDR1 and CDR2 (germline): LNHDA, SQIVND (reference sequence). This CDR3 contains 14 residues.

This clone was found once. The chain has TRBV7-9 and TRBJ2-3, with unresolved D. This CDR3 region has 15 residues. V was pared by 3 bases and J by 0 bases, with 10 bases between. CDR1 and CDR2 from the germline V gene are SEHNR and FQNEAQ (reference sequence). Here the CDR3 reads CASSLRTVSTDTQYF. In nucleotides, the CDR3 is TGTGCCAGCAGCTTGAGGACGGTGAGCACAGATACGCAGTATTTT.

This clone has only a few counts. Different DNA sequences within this sample yield the same CDR3. The chain couples TRBV9 to TRBJ1-1; D perhaps matches TRBD1 (5 bases). Deletions cut 1 base from V and 3 bases from J, with 7 bases between. This CDR3 has 13 residues. CDR1 SGDLS and CDR2 YYNGEE come from the germline V gene. CDR3 residues: CASSVQGYTEAFF. CDR3 nucleotides: TGTGCCAGCAGCGTACAGGGTTACACTGAAGCTTTCTTT.

V usage is TRBV13 and J usage is TRBJ1-3, with D perhaps matching TRBD1 (6 bases). Trimming cost V 1 base and J 1 base, with 11 bases left between them. Germline V lookup: CDR1 PRHDT, CDR2 FYEKMQ (reference sequence). The CDR3 has 16 amino acids. In nucleotides, the CDR3 is TGTGCCAGCAGCTTAGAACCACAGGGTTCTGGAAACACCATATATTTT. This codes for CASSLEPQGSGNTIYF. Full variable domain (rest looked up from reference TRBV13 and TRBJ1-3): AAGVIQSPRHLIKEKRETATLKCYPIPRHDTVYWYQQGPGQDPQFLISFYEKMQSDKGSIPDRFSAQQFSDYHSELNMSSLELGDSALYFCASSLEPQGSGNTIYFGEGSWLTVV.

The chain links TRBV25-1 to TRBJ2-5, with 9 bases that match TRBD2. The germline gives CDR1 MGHDK, CDR2 SYGVNS. Trimming at V came to 0 bases and at J to 4 bases, leaving 12 bases not matched to a gene. CDR3 length equals 18 residues. The CDR3 spells CASSEYSGSGGFRETQYF. DNA for the CDR3: TGTGCCAGCAGTGAATATTCAGGTAGCGGGGGATTTCGAGAGACCCAGTACTTC.

As for this clone: The same CDR3 also results from other DNA sequences found in this sample. The chain has TRBV30 and TRBJ1-4; possibly TRBD1 for D (6 bases). The CDR3 is 13 residues long. CDR1 is GTSNPN and CDR2 is SVGIG in the germline V gene (reference sequence). V lost 0 bases and J lost 8, with 10 bases in between. This CDR3 reads CAWSVQGTEKLFF. The CDR3 nucleotides are TGTGCCTGGAGTGTACAGGGAACGGAAAAACTGTTTTTT.

Points on this clone: Other DNA variants within this sample encode the same CDR3. This sequence joins TRBV25-1 and TRBJ1-3, with D uncertain. Germline V gene sequence: CDR1 MGHDK, CDR2 SYGVNS. CDR3 length: 14 amino acids. The V and J ends lost 6 bases and 0 bases respectively, with 9 bases between them. The CDR3 spells CASSEVGSGNTIYF. DNA of the CDR3: TGTGCCAGCAGCGAAGTGGGCTCTGGAAACACCATATATTTT.

The chain joins TRBV5-1 to TRBJ1-6, with D possibly being TRBD1 (6 bases). The CDR3 consists of 15 residues. Germline-derived CDR1 and CDR2 are SGHRS and YFSETQ. V lost 0 bases to trimming and J lost 10 bases, with 14 bases between them. The CDR3 loop is CASSLGQELGSPLHF. For the CDR3, the DNA is TGCGCCAGCAGCTTGGGACAGGAATTAGGATCACCCCTCCACTTT.

The chain links TRBV4-1 to TRBJ2-7, with TRBD2 identical over 13 bases. Looked up from germline, CDR1 is MGHRA and CDR2 is YSYEKL. The CDR3 runs 16 residues. Trimming removed 3 bases from V and 2 bases from J; junction bases left unmatched: 4. CDR3 sequence: CASSQGLAGLAYEQYF. The DNA of the CDR3 is TGCGCCAGCAGCCAGGGACTAGCGGGGCTCGCCTACGAGCAGTACTTC.

The gene calls are TRBV6-1 and TRBJ1-5, with 8 bases that match TRBD1. Germline CDR1 is MNHNS and CDR2 is SASEGT. V lost 8 bases and J lost 7; bases outside the gene matches: 7. The CDR3 runs to 13 residues. The CDR3 sequence is CASGQGGGQPQHF. The CDR3 DNA sequence: TGTGCCAGCGGACAGGGAGGCGGGCAGCCCCAGCATTTT.

A note on this clone: One end of the junction fails to match germline, which may point to a read error. The V call is TRBV23-1, the J call TRBJ1-5; D is ambiguous. TRBV23-1 is treated as an ORF (open reading frame) with a function not yet certain. CDR3 length: 16 amino acids. This chain's CDR3 is CASSQPDKYSNQPQRF. The CDR3 DNA reads TGCGCCAGCAGTCAACCAGACAAATATAGCAATCAGCCCCAGCGTTTT.

The rearrangement uses TRBV10-2 and TRBJ1-1; perhaps TRBD1 as D (5 bases). CDR3 length equals 13 residues. V was pared by 7 bases and J by 1 base, with 10 bases between. Germline values: CDR1 WSHSY, CDR2 SAAADI. The CDR3 DNA reads TGCGCCAGCAAACGGGGGGGGAACACTGAAGCTTTCTTT. Amino acids: CASKRGGNTEAFF.

V is TRBV11-2 and J is TRBJ2-3; TRBD2 matches 9 bases. Looked up from germline, CDR1 is SGHAT and CDR2 is FQNNGV. The CDR3 covers 16 residues. V was clipped by 1 base and J by 3 bases; unmatched bases: 5. The CDR3: CASSLVAGAVTDTQYF. CDR3 nucleotides: TGTGCCAGCAGCTTAGTAGCGGGAGCGGTTACAGATACGCAGTATTTT.

The V call is TRBV18, the J call TRBJ2-3; no firm D call. V was cut by 2 bases and J by 0 bases, with 9 bases left in between. The V gene's germline CDR1 is KGHSH and CDR2 LQKENI. The CDR3 sequence is 15 residues long. The chain's CDR3 is CASSPAGTSTDTQYF. Here the CDR3 DNA reads TGTGCCAGCTCACCAGCCGGAACTAGCACAGATACGCAGTATTTT.